A selection of T cell receptor beta chains follows, all from one sample in a study of T cell responses to AZD1222 COVID-19 vaccine. Libraries were prepared by immunoSEQ multiplex PCR; TCRdb keeps only in-frame clonotypes and omits some of them. The sample lists over 85,000 clones; roughly 90% were seen once. Sequenced here: peripheral blood, sampled 28 days after the second AZD1222 dose. The receptors originated from an adult who received the AZD1222 COVID-19 vaccine. CDR3s include the opening cysteine and the closing phenylalanine or tryptophan.

v_call: TRBV11-3; j_call: TRBJ2-5; cdr3_length: 14; cdr3_aa: CASSRERVSETQYF
v_call: TRBV19; j_call: TRBJ1-3; cdr3_length: 16; cdr3_aa: CASSNSRTAPGNTIYF
v_call: TRBV19; j_call: TRBJ2-1; cdr3_length: 12; cdr3_aa: CATWDGYNEQFF
v_call: TRBV7-9; j_call: TRBJ1-1; cdr3_length: 15; cdr3_aa: CASSLPEGLNTEAFF
v_call: TRBV9; j_call: TRBJ2-7; cdr3_length: 13; cdr3_aa: CASSPGTSREQYF
v_call: TRBV28; j_call: TRBJ1-1; cdr3_length: 11; cdr3_aa: CASSLGREAFF
v_call: TRBV19; j_call: TRBJ1-5; cdr3_length: 14; cdr3_aa: CASSITGRNQPQHF
v_call: TRBV9; j_call: TRBJ2-1; cdr3_length: 15; cdr3_aa: CASSGGGGAYNEQFF
v_call: TRBV19; j_call: TRBJ2-1; cdr3_length: 14; cdr3_aa: CATQGGVWNNEQFF
v_call: TRBV27; j_call: TRBJ1-1; cdr3_length: 17; cdr3_aa: CASSPTSTGPGDTEAFF
v_call: TRBV24-1; j_call: TRBJ2-2; cdr3_length: 15; cdr3_aa: CATSETGGNTGELFF
v_call: TRBV7-9; j_call: TRBJ1-1; cdr3_length: 11; cdr3_aa: CASSWGTEAFF
v_call: TRBV28; j_call: TRBJ1-5; cdr3_length: 14; cdr3_aa: CASSLGTDIQPQHF
v_call: TRBV5-1; j_call: TRBJ2-3; cdr3_length: 16; cdr3_aa: CASSWGGLGGADTQYF
v_call: TRBV4-1; j_call: TRBJ2-7; cdr3_length: 17; cdr3_aa: CASSRTGPRAGSYEQYF
v_call: TRBV2; j_call: TRBJ1-1; cdr3_length: 15; cdr3_aa: CASRTRQGANTEAFF
v_call: TRBV6-4; j_call: TRBJ1-6; cdr3_length: 16; cdr3_aa: CASSATGQENNSPLHF
v_call: TRBV28; j_call: TRBJ2-7; cdr3_length: 14; cdr3_aa: CASSPLAGVNEQYF
v_call: TRBV28; j_call: TRBJ1-2; cdr3_length: 13; cdr3_aa: CASSLSADLGYTF
v_call: TRBV18; j_call: TRBJ1-2; cdr3_length: 14; cdr3_aa: CASSPSRQYYGYTF
v_call: TRBV5-1; j_call: TRBJ2-5; cdr3_length: 15; cdr3_aa: CASSDRFGIQETQYF
v_call: TRBV2; j_call: TRBJ1-5; cdr3_length: 16; cdr3_aa: CASSGRGGFGNQPQHF
v_call: TRBV5-4; j_call: TRBJ2-1; cdr3_length: 14; cdr3_aa: CASSSRTGQNEQFF
v_call: TRBV5-5; j_call: TRBJ1-2; cdr3_length: 15; cdr3_aa: CASSTGTALNYGYTF